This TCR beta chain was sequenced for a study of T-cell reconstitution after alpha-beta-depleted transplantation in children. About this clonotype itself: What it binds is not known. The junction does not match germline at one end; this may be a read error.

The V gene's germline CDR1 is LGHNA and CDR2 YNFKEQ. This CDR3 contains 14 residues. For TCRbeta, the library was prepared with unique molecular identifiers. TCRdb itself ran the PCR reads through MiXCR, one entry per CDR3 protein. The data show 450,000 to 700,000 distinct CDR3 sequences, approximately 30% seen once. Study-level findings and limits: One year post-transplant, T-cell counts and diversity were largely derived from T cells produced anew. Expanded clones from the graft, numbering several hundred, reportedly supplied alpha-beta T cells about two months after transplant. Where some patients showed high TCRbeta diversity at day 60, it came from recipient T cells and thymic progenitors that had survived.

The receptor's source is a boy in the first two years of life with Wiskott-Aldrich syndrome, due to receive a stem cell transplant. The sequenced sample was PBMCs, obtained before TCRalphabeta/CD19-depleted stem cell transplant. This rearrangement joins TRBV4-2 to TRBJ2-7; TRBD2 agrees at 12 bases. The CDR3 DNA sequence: TGTGCCATCAGCGGCGGACTAGCGGGATACGAGCAGTACTTC. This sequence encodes CAISGGLAGYEQYF.